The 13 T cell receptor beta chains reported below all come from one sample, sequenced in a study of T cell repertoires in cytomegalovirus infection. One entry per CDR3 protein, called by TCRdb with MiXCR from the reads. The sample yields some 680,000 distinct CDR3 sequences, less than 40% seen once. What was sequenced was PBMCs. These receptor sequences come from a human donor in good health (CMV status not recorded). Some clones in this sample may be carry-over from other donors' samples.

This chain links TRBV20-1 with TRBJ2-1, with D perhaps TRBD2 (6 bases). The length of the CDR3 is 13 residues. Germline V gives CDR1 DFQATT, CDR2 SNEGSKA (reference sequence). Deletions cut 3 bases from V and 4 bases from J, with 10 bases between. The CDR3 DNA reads TGCAGTGCTAGTTGGCGGGGATACAATGAGCAGTTCTTC. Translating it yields CSASWRGYNEQFF.

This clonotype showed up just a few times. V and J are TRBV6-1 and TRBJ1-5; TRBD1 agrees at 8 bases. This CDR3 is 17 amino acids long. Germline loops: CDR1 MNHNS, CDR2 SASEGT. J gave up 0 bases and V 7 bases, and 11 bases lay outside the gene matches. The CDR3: CASKRKGQAISNQPQHF. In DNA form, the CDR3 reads TGTGCCAGCAAGAGGAAGGGACAGGCTATTAGCAATCAGCCCCAGCATTTT.

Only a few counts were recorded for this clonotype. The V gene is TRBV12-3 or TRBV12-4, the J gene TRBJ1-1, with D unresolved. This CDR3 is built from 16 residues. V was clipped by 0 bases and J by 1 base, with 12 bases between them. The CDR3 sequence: CASSLALRTANTEAFF. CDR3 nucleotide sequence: TGTGCCAGCAGTTTAGCCCTCCGGACGGCGAACACTGAAGCTTTCTTT.

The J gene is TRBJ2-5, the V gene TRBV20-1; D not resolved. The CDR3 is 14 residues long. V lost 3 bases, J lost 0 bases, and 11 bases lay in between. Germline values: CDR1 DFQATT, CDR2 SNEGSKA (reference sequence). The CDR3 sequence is CSASKATDQETQYF. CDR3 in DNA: TGCAGTGCTAGTAAGGCTACAGACCAAGAGACCCAGTACTTC.

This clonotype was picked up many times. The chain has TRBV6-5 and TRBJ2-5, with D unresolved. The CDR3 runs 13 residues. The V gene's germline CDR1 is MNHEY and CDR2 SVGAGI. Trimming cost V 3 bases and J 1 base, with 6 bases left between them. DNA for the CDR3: TGTGCCAGCAGTTATCGCAGCCAAGAGACCCAGTACTTC. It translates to CASSYRSQETQYF.

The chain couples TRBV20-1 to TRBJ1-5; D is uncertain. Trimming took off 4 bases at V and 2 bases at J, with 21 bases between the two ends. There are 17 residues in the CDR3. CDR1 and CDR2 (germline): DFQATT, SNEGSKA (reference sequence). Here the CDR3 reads CSATLFGRWGRNQPQHF. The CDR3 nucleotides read TGCAGTGCTACCCTATTTGGGCGGTGGGGTCGCAATCAGCCCCAGCATTTT.

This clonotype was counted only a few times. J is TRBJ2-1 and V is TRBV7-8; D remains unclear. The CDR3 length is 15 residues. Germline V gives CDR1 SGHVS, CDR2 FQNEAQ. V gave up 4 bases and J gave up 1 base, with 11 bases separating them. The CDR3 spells CASSSKVLSYNEQFF. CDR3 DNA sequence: TGTGCCAGCAGCTCTAAGGTCCTTTCCTACAATGAGCAGTTCTTC.

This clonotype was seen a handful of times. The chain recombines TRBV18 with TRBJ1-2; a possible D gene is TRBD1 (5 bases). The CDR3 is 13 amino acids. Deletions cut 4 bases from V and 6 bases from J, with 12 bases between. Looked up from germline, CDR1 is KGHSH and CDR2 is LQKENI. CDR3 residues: CASSRDGDDGYTF. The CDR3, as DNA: TGTGCCAGCTCACGGGACGGAGATGATGGCTACACCTTC.

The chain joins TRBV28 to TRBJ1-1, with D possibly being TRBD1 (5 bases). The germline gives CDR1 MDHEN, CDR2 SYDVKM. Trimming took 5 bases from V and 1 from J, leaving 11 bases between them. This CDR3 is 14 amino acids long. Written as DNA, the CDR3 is TGTGCCAGCAGTGTGTCAGGGACGAACACTGAAGCTTTCTTT. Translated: CASSVSGTNTEAFF.

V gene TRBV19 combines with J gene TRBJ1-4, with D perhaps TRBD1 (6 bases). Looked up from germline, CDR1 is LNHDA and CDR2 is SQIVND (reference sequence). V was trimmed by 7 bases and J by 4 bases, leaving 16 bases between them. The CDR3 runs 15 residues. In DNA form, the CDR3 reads TGTGCCAGTACCCTCGGAGGGGGTGTTAATGAAAAACTGTTTTTT. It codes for CASTLGGGVNEKLFF.

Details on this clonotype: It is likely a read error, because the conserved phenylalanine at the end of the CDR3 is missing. The CDR3 reads CAIASAGGTDTQYV. The CDR3 DNA reads TGTGCCATTGCTTCGGCGGGAGGTACGGATACGCAGTATGTT. This chain connects TRBV12-3 or TRBV12-4 to TRBJ2-3; 8 bases align to TRBD2. V gave up 10 bases and J gave up 6 bases; unmatched junction bases: 12. CDR3 length: 14 residues.

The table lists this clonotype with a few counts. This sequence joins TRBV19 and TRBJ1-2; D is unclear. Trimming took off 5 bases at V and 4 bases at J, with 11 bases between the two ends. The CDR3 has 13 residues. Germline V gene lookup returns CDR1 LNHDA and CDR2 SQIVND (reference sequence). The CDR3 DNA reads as TGTGCCAGTAGTCTCCAAAACTCCTATGGCTACACCTTC. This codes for CASSLQNSYGYTF.

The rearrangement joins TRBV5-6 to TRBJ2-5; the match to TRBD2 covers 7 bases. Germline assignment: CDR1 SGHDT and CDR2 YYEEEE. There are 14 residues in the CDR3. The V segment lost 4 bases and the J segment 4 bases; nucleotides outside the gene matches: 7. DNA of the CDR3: TGTGCCAGCAGCCTGGGACTACCCGCAGAGACCCAGTACTTC. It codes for CASSLGLPAETQYF.